This T cell receptor beta chain derives from a study of control samples from healthy donors and cancer patients. A word on this clone: One junction end disagrees with the germline gene, perhaps due to a read error.

From germline, CDR1 is SNHLY and CDR2 FYNNEI. The CDR3 is 17 amino acids. Libraries were prepared by immunoSEQ multiplex PCR; TCRdb keeps only in-frame clonotypes and omits some of them. Found here are more than 70,000 clones, roughly 90% of them singletons; the top ten hold under 20%. The clonotype comes from a man aged 60 to 69 with lung cancer. The specimen sequenced was PBMCs. The chain is built from TRBV2 and TRBJ1-2; no firm D call. The CDR3 region is CASSEALLREGGDGHTF. The CDR3 coding sequence is TGTGCCAGCAGTGAAGCGCTCTTACGGGAGGGCGGGGATGGCCACACCTTC.